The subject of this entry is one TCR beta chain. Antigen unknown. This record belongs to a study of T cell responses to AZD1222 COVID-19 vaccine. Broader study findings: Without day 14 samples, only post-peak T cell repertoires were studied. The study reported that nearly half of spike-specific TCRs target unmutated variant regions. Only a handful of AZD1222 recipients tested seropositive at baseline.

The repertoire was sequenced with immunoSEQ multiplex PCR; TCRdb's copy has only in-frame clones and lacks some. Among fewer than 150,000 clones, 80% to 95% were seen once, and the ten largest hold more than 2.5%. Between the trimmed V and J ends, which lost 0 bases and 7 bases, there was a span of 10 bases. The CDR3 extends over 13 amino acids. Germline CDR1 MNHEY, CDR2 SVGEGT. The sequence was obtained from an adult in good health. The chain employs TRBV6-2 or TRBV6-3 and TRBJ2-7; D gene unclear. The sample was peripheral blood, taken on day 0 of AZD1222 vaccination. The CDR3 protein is CASSYSEQREQYF. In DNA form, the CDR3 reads TGTGCCAGCAGTTACTCGGAGCAAAGGGAGCAGTACTTC.